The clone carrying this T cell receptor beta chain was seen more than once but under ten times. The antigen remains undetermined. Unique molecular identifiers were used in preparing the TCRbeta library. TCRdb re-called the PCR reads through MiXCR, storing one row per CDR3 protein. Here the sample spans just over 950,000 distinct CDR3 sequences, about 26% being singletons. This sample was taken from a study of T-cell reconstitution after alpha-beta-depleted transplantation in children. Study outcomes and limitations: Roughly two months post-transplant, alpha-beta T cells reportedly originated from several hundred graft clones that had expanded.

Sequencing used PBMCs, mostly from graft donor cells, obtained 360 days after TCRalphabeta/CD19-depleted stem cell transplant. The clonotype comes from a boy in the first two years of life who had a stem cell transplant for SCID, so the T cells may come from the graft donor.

The DNA of the CDR3 is TGCGCCAGCAGCTTGGCTAGCGGGGGAACGAACACCGGGGAGCTGTTTTTT. Translated, it gives CASSLASGGTNTGELFF. The chain recombines TRBV5-1 with TRBJ2-2; 10 bases fit TRBD2. Germline lookup yields CDR1 SGHRS and CDR2 YFSETQ. Trimming cost V 0 bases and J 0 bases; bases outside gene matches: 2. There are 17 residues in the CDR3.